This T cell receptor (beta chain) is from a study of beta chain features in type 1 diabetes. Study information: Taken together, all samples contributed approximately 110 million examined sorted cells.

Germline V gene sequence: CDR1 MGHRA, CDR2 YSYEKL. The CDR3 extends over 15 amino acids. To note about this clone: The antigen remains unidentified. The junction departs from the called germline gene at one end, perhaps through a read error.

General study points: Insertions at VDJ junctions were less frequent in type 1 diabetes patients. These patients also deleted more nucleotides at the same junctions. Resolution of whether HLA type affects TCRB rearrangement was not achieved here.

About 116 mL of blood, on average, came from one heparinised draw per donor. Sequencing targeted expressed TCRB transcripts, as all isolated RNA had been reverse transcribed. Sequencing used immunoSEQ multiplex PCR; TCRdb keeps in-frame clones, though not all of them. The data show about 230,000 clones, more than 9% seen once. The chain has TRBV4-1 and TRBJ2-3, with TRBD2 identical over 10 bases. This clonotype was obtained from a woman aged 18-29 years in good health. The sample taken for sequencing was naive CD4+ T cells from blood. CDR3 residues: CASSQVLAGTDTQYF. The DNA of the CDR3 is TGCGCCAGCAGTCAAGTACTAGCGGGAACGGATACGCAGTATTTT.